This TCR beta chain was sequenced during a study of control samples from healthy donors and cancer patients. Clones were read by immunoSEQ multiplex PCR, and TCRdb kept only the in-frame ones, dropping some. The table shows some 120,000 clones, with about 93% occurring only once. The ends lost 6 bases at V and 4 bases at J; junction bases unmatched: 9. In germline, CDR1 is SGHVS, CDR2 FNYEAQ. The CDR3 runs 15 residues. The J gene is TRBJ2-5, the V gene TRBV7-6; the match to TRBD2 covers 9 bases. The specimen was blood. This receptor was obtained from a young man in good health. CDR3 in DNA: TGTGCCAGCAGAGTCTCCGGACTAGCGATAGAGACCCAGTACTTC. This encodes CASRVSGLAIETQYF.